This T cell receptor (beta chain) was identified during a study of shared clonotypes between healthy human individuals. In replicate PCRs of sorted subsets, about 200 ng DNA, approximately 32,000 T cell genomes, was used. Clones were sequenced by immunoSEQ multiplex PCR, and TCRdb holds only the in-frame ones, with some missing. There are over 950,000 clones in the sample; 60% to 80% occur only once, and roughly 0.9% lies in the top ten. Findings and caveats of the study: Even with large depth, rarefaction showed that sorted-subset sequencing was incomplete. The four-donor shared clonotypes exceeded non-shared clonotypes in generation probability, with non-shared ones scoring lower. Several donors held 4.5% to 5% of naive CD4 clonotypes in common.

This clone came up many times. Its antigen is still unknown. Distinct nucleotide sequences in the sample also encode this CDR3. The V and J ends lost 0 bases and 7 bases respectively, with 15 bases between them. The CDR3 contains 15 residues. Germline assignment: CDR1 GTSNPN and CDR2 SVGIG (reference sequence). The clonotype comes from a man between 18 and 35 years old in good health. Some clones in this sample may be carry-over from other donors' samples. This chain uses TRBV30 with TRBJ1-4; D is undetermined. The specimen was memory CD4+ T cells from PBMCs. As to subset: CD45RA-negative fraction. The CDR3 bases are TGTGCCTGGAGTGTTTCGGAGCCCATTAGTGAAAAACTGTTTTTT. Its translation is CAWSVSEPISEKLFF.